One and the same sample provided the 19 T cell receptor beta chains below, sequenced in a study of cytomegalovirus exposure and HLA in healthy donors. The study ran its PCR with 60 Vbeta and 13 Jbeta primers. Sequencing was performed with immunoSEQ multiplex PCR; in TCRdb, only in-frame clones are kept and a portion is missing. The repertoire holds approximately 200,000 clones, with 79% as singletons. The sample consisted of PBMCs. The receptors here all came from a woman under 40 in good health and CMV-seropositive.

This clone was seen only a few times. The gene calls are TRBV7-8 and TRBJ2-7; D is ambiguous. Trimming cost V 5 bases and J 2 bases, with 16 bases left between them. The length of the CDR3 is 15 residues. Germline CDR1 SGHVS, CDR2 FQNEAQ. CDR3 in DNA: TGTGCCAGCAGCCCACGGGTCTCAAGCCCCTACGAGCAGTACTTC. Encoded protein: CASSPRVSSPYEQYF.

This chain uses TRBV6-1 with TRBJ1-1, with D possibly being TRBD1 (5 bases). CDR1 is MNHNS and CDR2 is SASEGT in the germline V gene. The V gene lost 5 bases and the J gene lost 5 bases, with 18 bases spanning the gap. This CDR3 is built from 15 residues. CDR3 sequence reads: CASSWKGREITEAFF. The CDR3 DNA is TGTGCCAGCAGTTGGAAGGGCAGGGAAATAACTGAAGCTTTCTTT.

V and J are TRBV10-3 and TRBJ2-7, with a weak D call TRBD1 (6 bases). Trimming left V 4 bases short and J 5 bases short, with 12 bases between. The CDR3 consists of 13 residues. The germline V gene encodes CDR1 ENHRY and CDR2 SYGVKD. In nucleotides, the CDR3 is TGTGCCATCAGTGGGGCAGGGGCCCACGAGCAGTACTTC. It is translated as CAISGAGAHEQYF.

The genes are TRBV4-3 and TRBJ2-7; D is perhaps TRBD1 (5 bases). Germline V gene lookup returns CDR1 LGHNA and CDR2 YSLEER. Deletions cut 4 bases from V and 3 bases from J, with 16 bases between. CDR3 length: 15 residues. The CDR3 reads CASSRQRNYDYEQYF. DNA for the CDR3: TGCGCCAGCAGCCGACAGAGGAATTATGACTACGAGCAGTACTTC.

The rearrangement links TRBV5-4 to TRBJ2-2; TRBD1 aligns across 8 bases. CDR3 length equals 15 residues. J lost 1 base, V lost 5 bases, and 4 bases had no gene match. Germline-derived CDR1 and CDR2 are SGHNT and YYREEE (reference sequence). The CDR3 is CASSSGTGNTGELFF. The DNA for the CDR3 is TGTGCCAGCAGTTCCGGGACAGGGAACACCGGGGAGCTGTTTTTT.

The chain is built from TRBV11-2 and TRBJ1-2, with D perhaps matching TRBD1 (6 bases). CDR3 length: 14 residues. Per the germline V gene, CDR1 is SGHAT and CDR2 is FQNNGV. V gave up 0 bases and J gave up 6 bases, with 11 bases separating them. CDR3 amino acids: CASSLDISGDGYTF. The CDR3 coding sequence is TGTGCCAGCAGCTTAGACATCTCAGGGGATGGCTACACCTTC.

This chain uses TRBV7-6 with TRBJ2-1, with 12 bases aligning to TRBD2. CDR3 length: 15 amino acids. Unmatched junction bases numbered 1, after V lost 0 bases and J lost 7 bases. Per the germline V gene, CDR1 is SGHVS and CDR2 is FNYEAQ. The CDR3 DNA follows: TGTGCCAGCAGCTTAGCGACTAGCGGGAGAAATGAGCAGTTCTTC. It codes for CASSLATSGRNEQFF.

The genes are TRBV7-9 and TRBJ1-5; D gene uncertain. V was trimmed by 5 bases and J by 6 bases, leaving 23 bases between them. CDR1 SEHNR and CDR2 FQNEAQ come from the germline V gene (reference sequence). The CDR3 has 17 residues. CDR3 residues: CASSHGWRERGSQPQHF. The CDR3, as DNA: TGTGCCAGCAGCCACGGGTGGAGGGAGCGAGGTAGTCAGCCCCAGCATTTT.

The gene calls are TRBV7-9 and TRBJ2-7, with TRBD2 as a possible D gene (6 bases). CDR3 length equals 14 residues. The V and J ends lost 3 bases and 7 bases respectively, with 16 bases between them. Germline CDR1 and CDR2: SEHNR and FQNEAQ (reference sequence). CDR3 DNA sequence: TGTGCCAGCAGCTTGGGGGGAGACCTCTCAGAGCAGTACTTC. Its translation: CASSLGGDLSEQYF.

This chain connects TRBV18 to TRBJ2-4, with D perhaps matching TRBD2 (5 bases). The CDR3 contains 16 residues. Germline V gene sequence: CDR1 KGHSH, CDR2 LQKENI. Deletions cut 6 bases from V and 2 bases from J, with 17 bases between. DNA of the CDR3: TGTGCCAGCTCCTTGGACTTTCCACCCCCCAAAAACATTCAGTACTTC. This codes for CASSLDFPPPKNIQYF.

This clone was observed once. The rearrangement joins TRBV19 to TRBJ1-2, with TRBD1 as a possible D gene (6 bases). V lost 4 bases and J 6 bases, leaving 15 bases between the germline ends. The CDR3 totals 14 residues. Germline assignment: CDR1 LNHDA and CDR2 SQIVND (reference sequence). The CDR3 coding sequence is TGTGCCAGTAGTACCATACAGGGTCGGGATGGCTACACCTTC. This codes for CASSTIQGRDGYTF.

Only a few counts were recorded for this clone. The genes are TRBV7-2 and TRBJ2-5; TRBD1 is a possible D gene (5 bases). The CDR3 covers 13 residues. Trimming stripped 3 bases from V and 2 bases from J, with 7 bases between. CDR1 and CDR2 (germline): SGHTA, FQGNSA. Here the CDR3 DNA reads TGTGCCAGCAGCTTGGGGCAGCAAGAGACCCAGTACTTC. Its protein product is CASSLGQQETQYF. Together with reference TRBV7-2 and TRBJ2-5, the CDR3 gives the full variable domain: GAGVSQSPSNKVTEKGKDVELRCDPISGHTALYWYRQSLGQGLEFLIYFQGNSAPDKSGLPSDRFSAERTGGSVSTLTIQRTQQEDSAVYLCASSLGQQETQYFGPGTRLLVL.

The genes are TRBV7-7 and TRBJ2-7; D is possibly TRBD1 (6 bases). The germline CDR1 and CDR2 sequences are SSHAT and FNYEAQ (reference sequence). CDR3 length equals 13 residues. Trimming shortened V by 1 base and J by 6 bases, and 10 bases separated the two germline ends. CDR3 sequence reads: CASSLVPQGEQYF. As DNA, the CDR3 is TGTGCCAGCAGCTTAGTCCCACAGGGCGAGCAGTACTTC.

V usage is TRBV11-3 and J usage is TRBJ1-2, with D tentatively TRBD1 (6 bases). The V end was cut by 5 bases, the J end by 4 bases, with 11 bases between. This CDR3 comprises 13 residues. CDR1 is SGHNT and CDR2 is YENEEA in the germline V gene. This chain's CDR3 is CASSAGQFYGYTF. The CDR3 DNA sequence: TGTGCCAGCAGCGCCGGACAGTTCTATGGCTACACCTTC.

This clone was picked up a small number of times. The V call is TRBV6-5, the J call TRBJ2-3; D call uncertain. CDR1 MNHEY and CDR2 SVGAGI come from the germline V gene. The V gene lost 2 bases and the J gene lost 3 bases, with 9 bases spanning the gap. The CDR3 has 14 amino acids. The CDR3 DNA reads as TGTGCCAGCAGTTACGGTACGGAGACAGATACGCAGTATTTT. Translated, it gives CASSYGTETDTQYF.

This clone was seen a single time. V is TRBV7-2 and J is TRBJ2-7, with 7 positions matching TRBD2. Germline assignment: CDR1 SGHTA and CDR2 FQGNSA. The CDR3 is made up of 13 amino acids. The V gene end was trimmed by 6 bases and the J gene end by 5 bases; junction bases not matched to a gene: 7. CDR3 DNA sequence: TGTGCCAGCAGGCCCGCGGGAGTAAACGAGCAGTACTTC. Translated: CASRPAGVNEQYF.

The chain uses TRBV10-3 and TRBJ1-2; D gene uncertain. With 6 bases removed from V and 7 bases from J, the gap between germline ends came to 12 bases. Germline CDR1 and CDR2: ENHRY and SYGVKD. There are 12 residues in the CDR3. CDR3: CAISVDEAGYTF. In DNA, the CDR3 is TGTGCCATCAGCGTAGATGAAGCTGGCTACACCTTC.

The chain is built from TRBV29-1 and TRBJ1-3; D perhaps matches TRBD1 (5 bases). V lost 6 bases and J lost 3, with 12 bases in between. This CDR3 has 13 amino acids. In germline, CDR1 is SQVTM, CDR2 ANQGSEA. The chain's CDR3 is CSVLGRGGNTIYF. Here the CDR3 DNA reads TGCAGCGTCCTCGGGAGGGGTGGAAACACCATATATTTT.

V is TRBV5-4 and J is TRBJ1-4, with TRBD1 matching over 7 bases. This CDR3 contains 15 residues. V dropped 4 bases and J dropped 6; count of bases not matched to a gene: 9. Germline CDR1 reads SGHNT; CDR2 reads YYREEE (reference sequence). The CDR3: CASSPERGRDEKLFF. The CDR3 DNA follows: TGTGCCAGCAGCCCGGAGAGGGGGCGCGATGAAAAACTGTTTTTT.